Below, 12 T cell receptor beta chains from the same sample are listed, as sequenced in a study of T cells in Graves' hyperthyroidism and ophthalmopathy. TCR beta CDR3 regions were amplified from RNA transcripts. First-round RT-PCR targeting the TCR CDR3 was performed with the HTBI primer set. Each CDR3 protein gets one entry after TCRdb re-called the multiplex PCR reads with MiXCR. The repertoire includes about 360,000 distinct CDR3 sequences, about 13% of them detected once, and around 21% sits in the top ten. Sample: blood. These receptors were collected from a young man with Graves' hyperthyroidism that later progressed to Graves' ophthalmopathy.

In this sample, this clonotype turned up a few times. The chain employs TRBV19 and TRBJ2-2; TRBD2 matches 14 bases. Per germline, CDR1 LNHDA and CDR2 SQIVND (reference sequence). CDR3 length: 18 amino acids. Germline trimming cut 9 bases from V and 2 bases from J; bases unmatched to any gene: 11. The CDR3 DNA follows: TGTGCCAGCAATCTCGGACTAGCGGGGGGCGCAAACACCGGGGAGCTGTTTTTT. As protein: CASNLGLAGGANTGELFF.

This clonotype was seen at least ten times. In DNA, the CDR3 is TGCAGTGCTACCGGGACTAGCGGACTCTCCTACGAGCAGTACTTC. It encodes CSATGTSGLSYEQYF. This chain connects TRBV20-1 to TRBJ2-7, with 11 bases that match TRBD2. This CDR3 is 15 amino acids long. Trimming cost V 4 bases and J 0 bases; bases outside gene matches: 5. Germline CDR1 reads DFQATT; CDR2 reads SNEGSKA (reference sequence).

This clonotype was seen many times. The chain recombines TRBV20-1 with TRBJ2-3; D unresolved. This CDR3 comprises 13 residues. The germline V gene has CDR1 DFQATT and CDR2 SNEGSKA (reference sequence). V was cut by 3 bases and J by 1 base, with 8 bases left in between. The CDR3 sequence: CSARHSGTDTQYF. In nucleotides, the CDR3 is TGCAGTGCTAGGCATTCGGGCACAGATACGCAGTATTTT.

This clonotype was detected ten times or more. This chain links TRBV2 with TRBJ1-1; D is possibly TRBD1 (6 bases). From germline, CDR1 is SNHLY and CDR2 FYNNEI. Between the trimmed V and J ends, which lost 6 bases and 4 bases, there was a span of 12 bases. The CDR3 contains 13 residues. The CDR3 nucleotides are TGTGCCAGCAGCCCTAGAGGGGGCACTGAAGCTTTCTTT. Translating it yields CASSPRGGTEAFF.

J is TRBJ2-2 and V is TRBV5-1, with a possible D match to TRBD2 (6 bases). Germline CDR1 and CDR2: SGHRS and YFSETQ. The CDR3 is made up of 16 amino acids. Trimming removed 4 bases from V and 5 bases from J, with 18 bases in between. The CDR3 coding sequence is TGCGCCAGCAGCCAATACGGGACCGGGGGAACCGGGGAGCTGTTTTTT. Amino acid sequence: CASSQYGTGGTGELFF.

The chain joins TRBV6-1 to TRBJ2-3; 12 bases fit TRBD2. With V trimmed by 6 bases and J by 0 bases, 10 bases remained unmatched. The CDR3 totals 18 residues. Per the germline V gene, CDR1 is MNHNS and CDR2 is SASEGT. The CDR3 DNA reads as TGTGCCAGCAGACGCCTAGCGGGGGGGCCCGGGAGCACAGATACGCAGTATTTT. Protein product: CASRRLAGGPGSTDTQYF.

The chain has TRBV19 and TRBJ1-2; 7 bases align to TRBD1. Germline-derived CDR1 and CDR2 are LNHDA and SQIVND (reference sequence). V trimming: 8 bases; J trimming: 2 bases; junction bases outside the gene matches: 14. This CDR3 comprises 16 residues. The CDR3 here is CASGPRQGGSNYGYTF. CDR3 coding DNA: TGTGCCAGTGGTCCCCGACAGGGAGGCTCGAACTATGGCTACACCTTC.

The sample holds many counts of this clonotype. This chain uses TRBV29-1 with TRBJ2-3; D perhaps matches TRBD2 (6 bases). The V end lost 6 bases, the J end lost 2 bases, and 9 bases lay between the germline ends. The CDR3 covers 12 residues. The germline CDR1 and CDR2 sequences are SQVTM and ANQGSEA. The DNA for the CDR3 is TGCAGCGTGGAGGGAAACACAGATACGCAGTATTTT. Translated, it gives CSVEGNTDTQYF.

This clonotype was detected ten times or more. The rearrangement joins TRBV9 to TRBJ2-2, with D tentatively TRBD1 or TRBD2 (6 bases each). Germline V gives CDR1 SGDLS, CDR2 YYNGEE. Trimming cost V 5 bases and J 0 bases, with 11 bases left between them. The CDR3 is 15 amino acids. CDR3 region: CASRGRGPNTGELFF. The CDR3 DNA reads TGTGCCAGCAGAGGTCGGGGGCCGAACACCGGGGAGCTGTTTTTT.

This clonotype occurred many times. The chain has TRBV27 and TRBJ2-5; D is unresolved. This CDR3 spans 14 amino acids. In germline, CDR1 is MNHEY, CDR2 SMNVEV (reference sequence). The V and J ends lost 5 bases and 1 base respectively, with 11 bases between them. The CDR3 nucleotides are TGTGCCAGCAGTAGGAAGGTGGCCCAAGAGACCCAGTACTTC. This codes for CASSRKVAQETQYF.

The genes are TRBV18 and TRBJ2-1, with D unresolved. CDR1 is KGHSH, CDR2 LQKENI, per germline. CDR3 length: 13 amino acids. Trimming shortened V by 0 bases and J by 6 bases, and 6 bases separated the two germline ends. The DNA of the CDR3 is TGTGCCAGCTCACCACCGGTCGGCAATGAGCAGTTCTTC. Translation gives CASSPPVGNEQFF.

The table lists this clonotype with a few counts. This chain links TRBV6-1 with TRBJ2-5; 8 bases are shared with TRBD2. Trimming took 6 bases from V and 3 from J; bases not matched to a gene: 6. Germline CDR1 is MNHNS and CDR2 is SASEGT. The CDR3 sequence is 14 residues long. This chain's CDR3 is CASRSGGGKETQYF. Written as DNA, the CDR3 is TGTGCCAGCAGAAGCGGGGGCGGGAAAGAGACCCAGTACTTC.